The source of this T cell receptor (beta chain) is a study of response to subunit inactivated influenza vaccine (dated by TCRdb to 2016 to 2019). A note on the overall study: To follow how T cells responded to a trivalent subunit inactivated influenza vaccine, the researchers relied on deep quantitative profiling of the T cell receptor repertoire. Study-wide conclusions, independent of this receptor: It was suggested by the authors that each seasonal influenza vaccination may recruit only a limited number of new T cells.

With respect to this clonotype: Its antigen target is currently unknown. The input lacks base qualities; no much larger clone sits a single base away.

The CDR3, cysteine through phenylalanine, is 11 amino acids long. The CDR3 DNA has 33 bases and is translated from base 1. Trimming costs V 1 base and J 12 bases, and their ends lie 10 bases apart. CDR1 is given as SGHTA and CDR2 as FQGNSA, both from the germline V gene. The receptor library was made with RT-PCR. TCRdb lists the instrument as Illumina HiSeq 2500. TCRdb redid the processing of the public reads, applying fastp at Q25 and MiXCR, and retained in-frame beta chains. Entries that share a CDR3 protein sequence are merged under the most common genes and DNA. Here the sample has a few hundred thousand distinct CDR3 sequences; approximately 7.2% occur a single time. The ten largest account for under 15% of the sample.

The chain is assembled from TRBV7-2 and TRBJ2-7; TRBD1 could be the D gene, as 5 bases match. The receptor was derived from a man between 50 and 75 years old who received an inactivated influenza vaccine. Donor details come from another sample of the same person, matched by shared clones. The sample in question was PBMCs from blood, obtained approximately 25 months after vaccination. The CDR3 has the sequence CASSLGPRGYF. The bases read TGTGCCAGCAGCTTAGGGCCAAGGGGGTACTTC.